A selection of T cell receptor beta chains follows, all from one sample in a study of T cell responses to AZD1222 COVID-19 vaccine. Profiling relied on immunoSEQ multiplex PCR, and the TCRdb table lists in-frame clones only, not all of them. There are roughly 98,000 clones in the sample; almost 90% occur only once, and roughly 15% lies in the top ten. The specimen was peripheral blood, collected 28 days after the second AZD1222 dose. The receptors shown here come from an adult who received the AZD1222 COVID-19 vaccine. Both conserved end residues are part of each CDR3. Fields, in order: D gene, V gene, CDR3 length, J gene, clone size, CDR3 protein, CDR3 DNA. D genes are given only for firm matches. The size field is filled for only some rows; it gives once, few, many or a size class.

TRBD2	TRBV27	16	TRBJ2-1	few	CASSPASGAAYNEQFF	TGTGCCAGCAGTCCAGCTAGCGGAGCAGCCTACAATGAGCAGTTCTTC
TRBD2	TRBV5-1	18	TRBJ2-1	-	CASSKRLAGGLIYNEQFF	TGCGCCAGCAGCAAAAGACTAGCGGGAGGGTTAATCTACAATGAGCAGTTCTTC
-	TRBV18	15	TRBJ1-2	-	CASSPQGHLVYGYTF	TGTGCCAGCTCACCACAGGGACACCTAGTCTATGGCTACACCTTC
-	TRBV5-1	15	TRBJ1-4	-	CASSLDGWTNEKLFF	TGCGCCAGCAGCTTGGATGGGTGGACTAATGAAAAACTGTTTTTT
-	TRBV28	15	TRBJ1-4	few	CASSSGGQTNEKLFF	TGTGCCAGCAGTTCCGGGGGGCAAACTAATGAAAAACTGTTTTTT
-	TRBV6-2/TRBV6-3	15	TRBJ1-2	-	CASSYGGVTNYGYTF	TGTGCCAGCAGTTACGGTGGGGTAACTAACTATGGCTACACCTTC
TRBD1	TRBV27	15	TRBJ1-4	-	CASSSPGTEGEKLFF	TGTGCCAGCAGTTCCCCCGGGACAGAAGGTGAAAAACTGTTTTTT
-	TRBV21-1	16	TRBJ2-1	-	CASRGLAGQIIGEQFF	TGTGCCAGCAGAGGACTAGCGGGTCAGATTATTGGTGAGCAGTTCTTC
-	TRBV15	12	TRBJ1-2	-	CATSREAWGYTF	TGTGCCACCAGCAGAGAAGCCTGGGGCTACACCTTC
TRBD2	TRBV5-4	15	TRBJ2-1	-	CASSLVASGSHEQFF	TGTGCCAGCAGCTTGGTGGCTAGCGGGAGCCATGAGCAGTTCTTC
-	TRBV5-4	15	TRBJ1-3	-	CASSLDISSGNTIYF	TGTGCCAGCAGCTTGGACATTTCGTCGGGAAACACCATATATTTT
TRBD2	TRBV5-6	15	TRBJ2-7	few	CASTLSGMTIYEQYF	TGTGCCAGCACCCTGAGCGGGATGACTATCTACGAGCAGTACTTC
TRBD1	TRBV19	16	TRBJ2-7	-	CASSLTPGQGTYEQYF	TGTGCCAGTAGTCTAACACCGGGACAGGGGACCTACGAGCAGTACTTC
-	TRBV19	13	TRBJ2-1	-	CASSHDSYNEQFF	TGTGCCAGTAGCCACGACTCCTACAATGAGCAGTTCTTC
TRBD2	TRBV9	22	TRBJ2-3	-	CASSVGLAGGWKALRGSDTQYF	TGTGCCAGCAGCGTAGGACTAGCGGGAGGGTGGAAGGCTTTGAGGGGCTCAGATACGCAGTATTTT
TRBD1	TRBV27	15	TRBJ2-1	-	CASRLTGIVYNEQFF	TGTGCCAGCAGGTTGACAGGGATAGTCTACAATGAGCAGTTCTTC
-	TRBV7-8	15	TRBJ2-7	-	CASSLNRVWAGEQYF	TGTGCCAGCAGCCTAAACAGGGTATGGGCGGGAGAGCAGTACTTC
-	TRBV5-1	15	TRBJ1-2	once	CASSLVAGPNYGYTF	TGCGCCAGCAGCTTGGTCGCGGGTCCTAACTATGGCTACACCTTC
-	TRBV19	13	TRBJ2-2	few	CASSIVAAGELFF	TGTGCCAGTAGTATAGTAGCAGCCGGGGAGCTGTTTTTT
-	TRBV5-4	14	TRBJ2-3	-	CASSQRGSTDTQYF	TGTGCCAGCAGCCAGAGGGGGAGCACAGATACGCAGTATTTT
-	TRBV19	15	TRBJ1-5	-	CASSILATVNWPQHF	TGTGCCAGTAGTATTTTGGCTACAGTTAATTGGCCCCAGCATTTT
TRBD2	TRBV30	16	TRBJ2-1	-	CAWSPEVAGSYNEQFF	TGTGCCTGGAGTCCCGAGGTAGCGGGGTCGTACAATGAGCAGTTCTTC
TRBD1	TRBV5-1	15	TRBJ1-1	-	CASSLVDRGGTEAFF	TGCGCCAGCAGCCTAGTCGACAGGGGAGGGACTGAAGCTTTCTTT
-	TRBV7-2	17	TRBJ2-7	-	CASSLAEWSGKTYEQYF	TGTGCCAGCAGCTTAGCGGAGTGGTCCGGGAAAACCTACGAGCAGTACTTC